The present T cell receptor (beta chain) was sequenced within a study of Ad26.COV2.S vaccination and SARS-CoV-2 variants. General study points: The authors reported substantial breadth in spike-specific CD8+ and CD4+ T cell responses after vaccination. Vaccine and placebo recipients had comparable breadth of non-spike TCRs.

A word on this clone: What it binds is not known.

Germline CDR1 is SGHDT and CDR2 is YYEEEE. J was trimmed by 7 bases and V by 5 bases; bases with no gene match: 16. The CDR3 spans 16 residues. Sequenced by immunoSEQ multiplex PCR; TCRdb stores in-frame clones only, minus some. The table lists about 350,000 clones, around 92% of them singletons. The chain joins TRBV5-6 to TRBJ1-1, with TRBD1 matching over 8 bases. The sequence was obtained from a human donor who had recovered from COVID-19. The source material was peripheral blood, sampled after recovery from COVID-19. CDR3 nucleotide sequence: TGTGCCAGCAGGAGTAAGCCGGACAGGGTACTGGATGAAGCTTTCTTT. It translates to CASRSKPDRVLDEAFF. Full variable domain (rest looked up from reference TRBV5-6 and TRBJ1-1): DAGVTQSPTHLIKTRGQQVTLRCSPKSGHDTVSWYQQALGQGPQFIFQYYEEEERQRGNFPDRFSGHQFPNYSSELNVNALLLGDSALYLCASRSKPDRVLDEAFFGQGTRLTVV.